The 18 T cell receptor beta chains in this list originate from one sample, sequenced in a study of identical twins. TCRdb called the 5' RACE reads again in MiXCR, with one record for every CDR3 protein. The sample has a few hundred thousand distinct CDR3 sequences; around 18% are singletons. The sample was naive T cells sorted from blood. The receptors here all came from a man aged 50-60 years in good health.

The chain recombines TRBV12-3 or TRBV12-4 with TRBJ1-1, with D unresolved. This CDR3 contains 14 residues. Trimming removed 4 bases from V and 7 bases from J, with 16 bases in between. CDR3 amino acids: CASSWAQGLGEAFF. In nucleotides, the CDR3 is TGTGCCAGCAGTTGGGCTCAAGGCTTGGGTGAAGCTTTCTTT.

This clonotype was counted ten times or more. The chain is built from TRBV20-1 and TRBJ2-1; TRBD2 might be the D (8 bases). Germline CDR1 and CDR2: DFQATT and SNEGSKA (reference sequence). Deletions cut 3 bases from V and 4 bases from J, with 25 bases between. CDR3 length equals 18 residues. CDR3 in DNA: TGCAGTGCTAGTCCCCGGGGGGGGGCGGCCAGGGGGTACAATGAGCAGTTCTTC. Translated: CSASPRGGAARGYNEQFF.

The chain uses TRBV7-9 and TRBJ2-5; D gene ambiguous. The CDR3 extends over 13 amino acids. The V gene lost 5 bases and the J gene lost 2 bases, with 9 bases spanning the gap. From germline, CDR1 is SEHNR and CDR2 FQNEAQ (reference sequence). The CDR3 sequence: CASSRSLQETQYF. In DNA, the CDR3 is TGTGCCAGCAGCCGTTCCTTACAAGAGACCCAGTACTTC.

This clonotype was seen more than once but under ten times. Written as DNA, the CDR3 is TGTGCCAGCAGCTCATTCGAGGGGGGAATCTATGGCTACACCTTC. This sequence encodes CASSSFEGGIYGYTF. The V call is TRBV7-2, the J call TRBJ1-2; D is perhaps TRBD1 (6 bases). Germline V CDR1 and CDR2: SGHTA, FQGNSA. The CDR3 is made up of 15 amino acids. Trimming cost V 4 bases and J 4 bases, with 16 bases left between them.

The sample holds many counts of this clonotype. CDR3 loop: CASSREGTYGYTF. The CDR3 coding sequence is TGTGCCAGCAGTAGAGAAGGGACCTATGGCTACACCTTC. The V gene is TRBV12-3 or TRBV12-4, the J gene TRBJ1-2; possibly TRBD1 for D (5 bases). The CDR3 has 13 residues. With 5 bases removed from V and 4 bases from J, the gap between germline ends came to 11 bases.

The rearrangement uses TRBV7-2 and TRBJ2-1; 12 bases align to TRBD2. Looked up from germline, CDR1 is SGHTA and CDR2 is FQGNSA. V was pared by 2 bases and J by 16 bases, with 12 bases of the junction left unmatched. The CDR3 is 15 amino acids. The CDR3 nucleotides are TGTGCCAGCAGCTTACGGGCTAGCGGGGGGGCAACCCCATTCTTC. It encodes CASSLRASGGATPFF.

This clonotype was detected many times. V is TRBV15 and J is TRBJ2-5; D ambiguous. The germline V gene encodes CDR1 LNHNV and CDR2 YYDKDF (reference sequence). This CDR3 spans 14 amino acids. With 5 bases removed from V and 0 bases from J, the gap between germline ends came to 10 bases. CDR3 DNA sequence: TGTGCCACCAGCCTTACACCGTACCAAGAGACCCAGTACTTC. Translating gives CATSLTPYQETQYF.

This clonotype has ten or more counts. V usage is TRBV5-1 and J usage is TRBJ2-5; maybe TRBD1 (6 bases). Germline-derived CDR1 and CDR2 are SGHRS and YFSETQ. CDR3 length equals 14 residues. The V end lost 3 bases, the J end lost 4 bases, and 13 bases lay between the germline ends. The CDR3 DNA follows: TGCGCCAGCAGCTCGCCGGGACAAATAGAGACCCAGTACTTC. Translation: CASSSPGQIETQYF.

In this sample, this clonotype turned up many times. This chain links TRBV11-1 with TRBJ2-1; a possible D gene is TRBD2 (6 bases). V gave up 2 bases and J gave up 9 bases, with 26 bases separating them. The CDR3 sequence is 18 residues long. Germline CDR1 reads SGHAT; CDR2 reads FQDESV (reference sequence). CDR3 bases: TGTGCCAGCAGCTTATCTTACACTCTAGCGACATTTTCTGGTGAGCAGTTCTTC. It codes for CASSLSYTLATFSGEQFF.

This clonotype was counted only a few times. The rearrangement links TRBV5-5 to TRBJ1-5; TRBD1 agrees at 10 bases. There are 17 residues in the CDR3. CDR1 and CDR2 (germline): SGHKS, YYEKEE (reference sequence). J lost 3 bases, V lost 0 bases, and 6 bases had no gene match. In DNA form, the CDR3 reads TGTGCCAGCAGCTTGGTTGGGACAGGGGTCCTCAATCAGCCCCAGCATTTT. Translation: CASSLVGTGVLNQPQHF.

CDR3 in amino acids: CASSDQGLEQYF. CDR3 DNA: TGTGCCAGCAGTGACCAGGGACTCGAGCAGTACTTC. The chain links TRBV6-2 or TRBV6-3 to TRBJ2-7; a possible D gene is TRBD2 (6 bases). V lost 5 bases and J 6 bases, leaving 11 bases between the germline ends. There are 12 residues in the CDR3. Germline CDR1 is MNHEY and CDR2 is SVGEGT.

This clonotype was observed at least ten times. This CDR3 is CASSLAGRANTEAFF. The CDR3, as DNA: TGCGCCAGCAGCTTGGCGGGGAGGGCGAACACTGAAGCTTTCTTT. The rearrangement links TRBV5-1 to TRBJ1-1; D gene ambiguous. The germline gives CDR1 SGHRS, CDR2 YFSETQ. This CDR3 has 15 residues. V lost 0 bases, J lost 1 base, and 10 bases lay in between.

This clonotype has only a few counts. This rearrangement joins TRBV7-2 to TRBJ2-2; D not certain. CDR1 SGHTA and CDR2 FQGNSA come from the germline V gene. The CDR3 is made up of 14 amino acids. V dropped 1 base and J dropped 6 bases, with 9 bases sitting between them. In DNA, the CDR3 is TGTGCCAGCAGCTTAGTTAGTCGGGCCGGGGAGCTGTTTTTT. Its protein product is CASSLVSRAGELFF.

The chain links TRBV29-1 to TRBJ2-5; TRBD1 matches 9 bases. J gave up 2 bases and V 6 bases, and 10 bases lay outside the gene matches. The CDR3 covers 15 residues. Germline V CDR1 and CDR2: SQVTM, ANQGSEA. CDR3 DNA: TGCAGCGTCGAGGAGGGACAGGGAGGACAAGAGACCCAGTACTTC. It codes for CSVEEGQGGQETQYF.

This clonotype was detected ten times or more. The chain combines TRBV7-6 with TRBJ2-5; TRBD2 matches at 7 bases. Per germline, CDR1 SGHVS and CDR2 FNYEAQ. J lost 2 bases, V lost 1 base, and 7 bases had no gene match. The CDR3 totals 16 residues. Written as DNA, the CDR3 is TGTGCCAGCAGCTTAGAAACCCCAGCGGGGCAAGAGACCCAGTACTTC. It yields the protein CASSLETPAGQETQYF. The full variable domain, in which reference TRBV7-6 and TRBJ2-5 provide the parts outside the CDR3, is GAGVSQSPRYKVTKRGQDVALRCDPISGHVSLYWYRQALGQGPEFLTYFNYEAQQDKSGLPNDRFSAERPEGSISTLTIQRTEQRDSAMYRCASSLETPAGQETQYFGPGTRLLVL.

This clonotype was seen many times. The V gene is TRBV20-1, the J gene TRBJ2-6; 7 nucleotides align to TRBD1. Germline V gene sequence: CDR1 DFQATT, CDR2 SNEGSKA (reference sequence). V was pared by 1 base and J by 0 bases, with 9 bases of the junction left unmatched. The CDR3 runs 18 residues. CDR3 residues: CSARVGTAVLSGANVLTF. For the CDR3, the DNA is TGCAGTGCTAGAGTAGGGACAGCCGTTCTCTCTGGGGCCAACGTCCTGACTTTC.

This clonotype was counted a few times. The CDR3 here is CSATPGSSYNEQFF. In DNA form, the CDR3 reads TGCAGCGCCACCCCAGGCTCTTCCTACAATGAGCAGTTCTTC. This sequence joins TRBV29-1 and TRBJ2-1, with D unresolved. Germline values: CDR1 SQVTM, CDR2 ANQGSEA. The V gene lost 7 bases and the J gene lost 1 base, with 14 bases spanning the gap. The CDR3 totals 14 residues.

V and J are TRBV6-5 and TRBJ2-7; 8 bases align to TRBD2. V dropped 2 bases and J dropped 3; count of bases not matched to a gene: 3. The germline CDR1 and CDR2 sequences are MNHEY and SVGAGI. The CDR3 is made up of 14 amino acids. The CDR3 here is CASSYGGGIYEQYF. The CDR3 region has the DNA TGTGCCAGCAGTTACGGCGGGGGGATCTACGAGCAGTACTTC.